This T cell receptor (beta chain) originates from a study of blood T cells in healthy people across ages. CDR3 length equals 16 residues. From germline, CDR1 is DFQATT and CDR2 SNEGSKA (reference sequence). V lost 1 base and J lost 1; bases outside the gene matches: 4. With a J-beta primer mix and a sample-barcoded 5' primer, a second PCR ran 7 to 11 cycles. TCRdb re-analysed the 5' RACE reads in MiXCR, keeping a single row per CDR3 protein. The data contain around 800,000 distinct CDR3 sequences, around half of them singletons. The chain combines TRBV20-1 with TRBJ1-1, with 12 bases aligning to TRBD1. The clonotype comes from an elderly man in good health. The specimen was blood. The CDR3 here is CSARGDRGPENTEAFF. The CDR3 DNA reads as TGCAGTGCTAGAGGGGACAGGGGGCCCGAGAACACTGAAGCTTTCTTT.